The clone carrying this TCR beta chain was seen just once. No antigen is known for it. This may stem from a read error, because a much larger clone lies one nucleotide away. The sample comes from a study of blood T cells in healthy people across ages. Study-wide results and caveats: PBMCs left unsorted prevented a conclusive naive versus antigen-experienced comparison. Donors of long life had a larger count of naive CD4+ cells and greater diversity than aged donors.

Sample-barcoded 5' priming and a J-beta primer mix drove a second PCR of roughly 7 to 11 cycles. TCRdb re-called the 5' RACE reads through MiXCR, storing one row per CDR3 protein. The table shows about 1.6 million distinct CDR3 sequences, with roughly 32% occurring only once. This TCR was sampled from a woman under 40 in good health. Specimen: blood.

The CDR3: CASSQEAGCNEQFF. The CDR3, as DNA: TGTGCCAGCAGCCAAGAGGCGGGATGCAATGAGCAGTTCTTC. The V and J genes are TRBV4-2 and TRBJ2-1, with D possibly being TRBD2 (6 bases). V lost 0 bases and J lost 6, with 9 bases in between. The V gene's germline CDR1 is LGHNA and CDR2 YNFKEQ. There are 14 residues in the CDR3.